This record covers a single TCR beta chain. The data are from a study of blood T cell repertoires in COVID-19. Looking at the study overall: There were acute and convalescent COVID-19 samples, and they came from the United States, Italy and Spain. PBMCs, B-cell-depleted T cells, or T cells were the source of the cDNA or gDNA that made up the material.

The V and J ends lost 3 bases and 5 bases, in that order; junction bases with no gene match: 13. The CDR3 is 16 amino acids. Looked up from germline, CDR1 is SGHAT and CDR2 is FQNNGV. Clones were sequenced by immunoSEQ multiplex PCR, and TCRdb holds only the in-frame ones, with some missing. The repertoire consists of about 250,000 clones, with about 90% occurring once and the leading ten covering approximately 0.8%. The rearrangement uses TRBV11-2 and TRBJ2-7, with TRBD1 matching 7 bases. This clonotype was sampled from a man aged 30 to 39 with COVID-19, enrolled during active disease. Sequenced: peripheral blood. The CDR3 sequence: CASSFLLGGRTNEQYF. DNA for the CDR3: TGTGCCAGCAGCTTCCTTCTAGGGGGCCGAACGAACGAGCAGTACTTC.